The 8 T cell receptor beta chains in this list originate from one sample, sequenced in a study of monozygotic twins with cystic fibrosis. The assay was immunoSEQ multiplex PCR, and TCRdb's table has in-frame clones only and misses some. Of 25,000 to 30,000 clones in the sample, less than 95% were seen once. The sequencing input was blood. The origin of the receptors is a girl aged 2-15 years with cystic fibrosis.

The genes are TRBV5-4 and TRBJ2-7; 8 bases align to TRBD2. Looked up from germline, CDR1 is SGHNT and CDR2 is YYREEE (reference sequence). The CDR3 consists of 16 residues. The trim removed 2 bases at V and 6 bases at J, leaving 13 bases unmatched. CDR3 residues: CASSFLISGGRGEQYF. The CDR3 DNA is TGTGCCAGCAGCTTCCTTATAAGCGGGGGACGAGGCGAGCAGTACTTC.

The chain combines TRBV19 with TRBJ2-5; 8 bases align to TRBD2. The CDR3 has 14 residues. J was trimmed by 2 bases and V by 10 bases; bases with no gene match: 9. Germline CDR1 is LNHDA and CDR2 is SQIVND (reference sequence). The CDR3 spells CATGERGIQETQYF. In DNA, the CDR3 is TGTGCCACCGGGGAGCGGGGGATTCAAGAGACCCAGTACTTC.

The chain combines TRBV4-2 with TRBJ1-6; tentative D call: TRBD1 (5 bases). This CDR3 has 14 residues. Trimming took 1 base from V and 6 from J, leaving 7 bases between them. The germline V gene encodes CDR1 LGHNA and CDR2 YNFKEQ. The CDR3 coding sequence is TGTGCCAGCAGCCAAGGGGGGGGTAATTCACCCCTCCACTTT. Its protein is CASSQGGGNSPLHF.

The chain couples TRBV5-1 to TRBJ1-6; maybe TRBD1 (5 bases). Trimming shortened V by 0 bases and J by 5 bases, and 15 bases separated the two germline ends. Germline values: CDR1 SGHRS, CDR2 YFSETQ. The CDR3 spans 17 residues. The DNA for the CDR3 is TGCGCCAGCAGCTTGGGTGGGGGTGCCCCAAATAATTCACCCCTCCACTTT. This codes for CASSLGGGAPNNSPLHF.

The chain couples TRBV5-1 to TRBJ2-5; D might be TRBD2 (6 bases). Germline CDR1 SGHRS, CDR2 YFSETQ. The CDR3 totals 16 residues. Trimming took off 0 bases at V and 1 base at J, with 13 bases between the two ends. The CDR3 coding sequence is TGCGCCAGCAGCTTGGCCGGGGAGGCCCCCCAAGAGACCCAGTACTTC. It specifies CASSLAGEAPQETQYF. Using reference TRBV5-1 and TRBJ2-5 for the parts outside the CDR3, the full variable domain is KAGVTQTPRYLIKTRGQQVTLSCSPISGHRSVSWYQQTPGQGLQFLFEYFSETQRNKGNFPGRFSGRQFSNSRSEMNVSTLELGDSALYLCASSLAGEAPQETQYFGPGTRLLVL.

The genes are TRBV27 and TRBJ1-6, with 7 bases fitting TRBD1. Germline V gene sequence: CDR1 MNHEY, CDR2 SMNVEV (reference sequence). V lost 0 bases to trimming and J lost 9 bases; unmatched junction nucleotides: 17. The CDR3 runs 19 residues. The CDR3 spells CASSLSGFEMGTDFSPLHF. The CDR3 bases are TGTGCCAGCAGTTTATCAGGTTTTGAGATGGGGACAGATTTTTCACCCCTCCACTTT.

The chain combines TRBV5-1 with TRBJ1-5; unclear D gene. This CDR3 has 15 residues. Per germline, CDR1 SGHRS and CDR2 YFSETQ. V dropped 1 base and J dropped 6 bases, with 14 bases sitting between them. The CDR3 coding sequence is TGCGCCAGCAGCTTGCTTCCGGGGAGAGGTCAGCCCCAGCATTTT. Its translation is CASSLLPGRGQPQHF.

The chain couples TRBV19 to TRBJ1-2; D perhaps matches TRBD1 (6 bases). The V gene's germline CDR1 is LNHDA and CDR2 SQIVND (reference sequence). V was trimmed by 5 bases and J by 4 bases, leaving 20 bases between them. This CDR3 spans 16 amino acids. The CDR3 region is CASSLRGGIGIYGYTF. The CDR3 region has the DNA TGTGCCAGTAGTCTCCGGGGGGGCATCGGGATCTATGGCTACACCTTC.